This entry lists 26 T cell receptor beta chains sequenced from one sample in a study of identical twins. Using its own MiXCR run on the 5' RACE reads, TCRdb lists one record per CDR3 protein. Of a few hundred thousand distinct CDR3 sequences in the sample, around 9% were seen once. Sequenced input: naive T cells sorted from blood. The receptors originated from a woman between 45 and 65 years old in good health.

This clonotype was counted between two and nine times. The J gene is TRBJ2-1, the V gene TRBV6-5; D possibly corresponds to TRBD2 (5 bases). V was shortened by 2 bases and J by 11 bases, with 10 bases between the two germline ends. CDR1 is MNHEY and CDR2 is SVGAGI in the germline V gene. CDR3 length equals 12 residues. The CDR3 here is CASSYISGKQFF. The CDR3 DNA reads TGTGCCAGCAGTTACATTTCGGGGAAGCAGTTCTTC.

CDR3 region: CSARTAVTNSPLHF. As DNA, the CDR3 is TGCAGTGCTAGGACGGCAGTCACCAATTCACCCCTCCACTTT. The chain recombines TRBV20-1 with TRBJ1-6; no clear D gene. Germline V lookup: CDR1 DFQATT, CDR2 SNEGSKA (reference sequence). The V and J ends lost 3 bases and 7 bases respectively, with 13 bases between them. The CDR3 is 14 amino acids.

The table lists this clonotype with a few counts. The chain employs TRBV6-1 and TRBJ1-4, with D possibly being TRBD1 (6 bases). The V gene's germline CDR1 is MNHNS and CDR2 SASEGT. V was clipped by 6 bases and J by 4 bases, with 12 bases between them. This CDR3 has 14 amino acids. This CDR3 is CASRRQADNEKLFF. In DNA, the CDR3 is TGTGCCAGCAGGAGACAGGCCGATAATGAAAAACTGTTTTTT.

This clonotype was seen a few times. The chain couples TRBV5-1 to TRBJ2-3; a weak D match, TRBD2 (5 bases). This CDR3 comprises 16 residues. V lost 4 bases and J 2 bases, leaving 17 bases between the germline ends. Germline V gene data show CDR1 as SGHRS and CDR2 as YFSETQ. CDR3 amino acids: CASSLGLRSLTDTQYF. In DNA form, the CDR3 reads TGCGCCAGCAGCCTAGGACTCCGCTCCCTCACAGATACGCAGTATTTT.

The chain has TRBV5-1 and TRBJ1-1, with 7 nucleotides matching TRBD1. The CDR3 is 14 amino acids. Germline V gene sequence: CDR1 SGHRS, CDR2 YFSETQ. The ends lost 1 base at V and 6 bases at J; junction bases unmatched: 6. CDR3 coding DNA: TGCGCCAGCAGCTTGCGACAGGGAACGCCTGAAGCTTTCTTT. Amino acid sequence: CASSLRQGTPEAFF.

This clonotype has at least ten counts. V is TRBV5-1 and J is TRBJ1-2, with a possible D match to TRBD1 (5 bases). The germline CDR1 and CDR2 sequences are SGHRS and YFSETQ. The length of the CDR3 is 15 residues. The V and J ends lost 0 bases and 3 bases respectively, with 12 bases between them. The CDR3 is CASSLDGTSDYGYTF. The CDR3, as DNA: TGCGCCAGCAGCTTGGATGGGACTTCTGACTATGGCTACACCTTC.

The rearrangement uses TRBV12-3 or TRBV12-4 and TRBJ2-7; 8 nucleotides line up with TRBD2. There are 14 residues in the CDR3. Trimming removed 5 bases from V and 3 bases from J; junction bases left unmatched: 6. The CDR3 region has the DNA TGTGCCAGCAGTCCGCGACTAGCGAACTACGAGCAGTACTTC. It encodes CASSPRLANYEQYF.

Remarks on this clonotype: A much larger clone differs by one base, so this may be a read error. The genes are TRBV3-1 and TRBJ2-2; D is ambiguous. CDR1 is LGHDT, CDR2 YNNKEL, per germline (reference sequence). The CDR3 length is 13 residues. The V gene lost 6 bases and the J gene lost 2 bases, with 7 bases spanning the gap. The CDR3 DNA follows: TGTGCCAGCAGGCATGGAAACACCGGGGAGCTGTTTTTT. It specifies CASRHGNTGELFF.

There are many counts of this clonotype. The CDR3 nucleotides are TGCAGCGTTGAGCACACCAACACCGGGGAGCTGTTTTTT. Translating it yields CSVEHTNTGELFF. The V and J genes are TRBV29-1 and TRBJ2-2; D unclear. The CDR3 runs 13 residues. V was pared by 3 bases and J by 2 bases, with 7 bases between. Germline V gives CDR1 SQVTM, CDR2 ANQGSEA.

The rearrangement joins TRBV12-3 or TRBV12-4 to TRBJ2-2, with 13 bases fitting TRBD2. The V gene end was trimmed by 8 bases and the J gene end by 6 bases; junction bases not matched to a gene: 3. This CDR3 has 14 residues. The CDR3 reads CASGLAGVAGELFF. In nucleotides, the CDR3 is TGTGCCAGCGGACTAGCGGGAGTCGCCGGGGAGCTGTTTTTT.

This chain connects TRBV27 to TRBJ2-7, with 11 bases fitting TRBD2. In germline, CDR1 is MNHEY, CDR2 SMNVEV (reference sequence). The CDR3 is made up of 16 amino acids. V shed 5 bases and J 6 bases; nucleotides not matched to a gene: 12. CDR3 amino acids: CASSQLNLAGGGEQYF. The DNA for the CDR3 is TGTGCCAGCAGTCAACTAAACCTAGCGGGAGGCGGCGAGCAGTACTTC.

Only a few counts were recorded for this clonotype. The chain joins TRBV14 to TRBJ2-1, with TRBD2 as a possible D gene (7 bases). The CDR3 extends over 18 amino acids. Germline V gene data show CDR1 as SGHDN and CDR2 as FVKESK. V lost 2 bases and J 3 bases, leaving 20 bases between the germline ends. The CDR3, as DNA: TGTGCCAGCAGCCAAAACGGGGGAGGGGGAAGGATCTACAATGAGCAGTTCTTC. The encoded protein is CASSQNGGGGRIYNEQFF.

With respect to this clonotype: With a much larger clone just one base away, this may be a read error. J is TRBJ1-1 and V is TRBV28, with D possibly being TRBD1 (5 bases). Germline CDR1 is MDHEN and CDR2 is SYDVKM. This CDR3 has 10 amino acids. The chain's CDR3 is CPSTRGEAFF. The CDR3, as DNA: TGTCCCAGTACGAGGGGTGAAGCTTTCTTT. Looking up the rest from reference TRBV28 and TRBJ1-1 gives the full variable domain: DVKVTQSSRYLVKRTGEKVFLECVQDMDHENMFWYRQDPGLGLRLIYFSYDVKMKEKGDIPEGYSVSREKKERFSLILESASTNQTSMYLCPSTRGEAFFGQGTRLTVV.

The CDR3 region has the DNA TGTGCCAGCAGTTACTTCGGGGGGACCGGGGAGCTGTTTTTT. Protein sequence: CASSYFGGTGELFF. J is TRBJ2-2 and V is TRBV6-5, with 7 bases lining up with TRBD2. CDR3 size: 14 residues. Germline loops: CDR1 MNHEY, CDR2 SVGAGI. The J segment lost 5 bases and the V segment lost 1 base, leaving 1 base of the junction unmatched.

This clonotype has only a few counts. The CDR3 reads CSGEEGALGEKLFF. CDR3 DNA: TGCAGCGGGGAGGAGGGGGCATTAGGCGAAAAACTGTTTTTT. The chain is built from TRBV29-1 and TRBJ1-4; TRBD1 agrees at 7 bases. V trimming: 7 bases; J trimming: 8 bases; junction bases outside the gene matches: 13. CDR1 and CDR2 from the germline V gene are SQVTM and ANQGSEA. The CDR3 is made up of 14 amino acids.

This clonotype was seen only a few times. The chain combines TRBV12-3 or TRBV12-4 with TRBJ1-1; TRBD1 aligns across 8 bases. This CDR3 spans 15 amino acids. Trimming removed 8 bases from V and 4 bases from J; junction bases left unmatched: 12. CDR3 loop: CASQRAGGSGTEAFF. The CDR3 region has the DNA TGTGCCAGCCAGCGGGCAGGGGGCTCGGGCACTGAAGCTTTCTTT.

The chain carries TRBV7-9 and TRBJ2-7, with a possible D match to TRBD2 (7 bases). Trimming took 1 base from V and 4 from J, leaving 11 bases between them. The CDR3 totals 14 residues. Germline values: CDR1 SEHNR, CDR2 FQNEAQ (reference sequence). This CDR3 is CASSLEGGVYEQYV. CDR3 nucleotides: TGTGCCAGCAGCTTAGAAGGGGGGGTTTACGAGCAGTACGTC.

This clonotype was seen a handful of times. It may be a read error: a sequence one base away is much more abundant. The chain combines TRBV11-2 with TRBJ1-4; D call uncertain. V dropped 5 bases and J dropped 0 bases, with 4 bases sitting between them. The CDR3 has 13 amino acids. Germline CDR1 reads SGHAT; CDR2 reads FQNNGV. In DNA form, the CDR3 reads TGTGCCAGCAGCAGTGCAACTAATGAAAAACTGTTTTTT. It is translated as CASSSATNEKLFF.

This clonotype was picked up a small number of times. In nucleotides, the CDR3 is TGCGCCAGCCGTAGCAGGGGACGCACTGAAGCTTTCTTT. This translates into CASRSRGRTEAFF. The chain combines TRBV10-2 with TRBJ1-1, with D possibly TRBD1 on 6 matching bases. The CDR3 is 13 residues long. In germline, CDR1 is WSHSY, CDR2 SAAADI. V lost 8 bases, J lost 4 bases, and 14 bases lay in between.

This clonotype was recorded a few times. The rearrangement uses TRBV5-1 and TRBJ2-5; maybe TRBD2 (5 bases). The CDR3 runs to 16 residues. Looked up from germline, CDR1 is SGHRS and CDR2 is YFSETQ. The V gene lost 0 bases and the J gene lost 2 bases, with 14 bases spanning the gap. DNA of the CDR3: TGCGCCAGCAGCTTGGGAGGAGCGGACGGTCAAGAGACCCAGTACTTC. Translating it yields CASSLGGADGQETQYF.

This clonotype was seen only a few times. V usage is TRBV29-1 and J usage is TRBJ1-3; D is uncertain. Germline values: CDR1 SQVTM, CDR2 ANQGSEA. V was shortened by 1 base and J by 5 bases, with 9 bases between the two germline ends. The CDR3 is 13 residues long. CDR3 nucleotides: TGCAGCGTTGAAGCACTAACTAGAAACACCATATATTTT. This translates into CSVEALTRNTIYF.

In nucleotides, the CDR3 is TGCGCCAGCAGCGGACAGGGGGCTTTTGGAGCTTTCTTT. This encodes CASSGQGAFGAFF. The chain uses TRBV5-1 and TRBJ1-1, with TRBD1 matching 11 bases. Germline-derived CDR1 and CDR2 are SGHRS and YFSETQ. After removal of 4 bases from V and 10 bases from J, the junction contained 6 bases not matched to a gene. CDR3 length: 13 residues.

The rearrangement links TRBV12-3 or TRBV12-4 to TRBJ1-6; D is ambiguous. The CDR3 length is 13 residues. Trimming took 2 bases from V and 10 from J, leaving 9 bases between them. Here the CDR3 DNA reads TGTGCCAGCAGTTTATATAATGGGTCACCCCTCCACTTT. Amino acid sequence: CASSLYNGSPLHF.

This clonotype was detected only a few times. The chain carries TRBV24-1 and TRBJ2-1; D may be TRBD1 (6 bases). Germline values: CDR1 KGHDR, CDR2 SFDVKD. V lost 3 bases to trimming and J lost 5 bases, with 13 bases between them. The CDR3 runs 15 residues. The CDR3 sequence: CATSDPQGVHNEQFF. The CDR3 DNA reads TGTGCCACCAGTGATCCACAGGGCGTCCACAATGAGCAGTTCTTC.

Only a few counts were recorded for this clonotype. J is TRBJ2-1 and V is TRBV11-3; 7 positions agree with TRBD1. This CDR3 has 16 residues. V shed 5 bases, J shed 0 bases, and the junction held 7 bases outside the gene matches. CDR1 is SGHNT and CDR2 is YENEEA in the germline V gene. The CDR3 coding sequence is TGTGCCAGCAGCGCCGGGGCAGGGGGCTCCTACAATGAGCAGTTCTTC. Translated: CASSAGAGGSYNEQFF.

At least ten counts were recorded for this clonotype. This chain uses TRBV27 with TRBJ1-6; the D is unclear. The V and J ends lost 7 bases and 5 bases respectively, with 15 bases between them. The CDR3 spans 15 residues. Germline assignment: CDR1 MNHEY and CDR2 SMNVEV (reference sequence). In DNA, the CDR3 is TGTGCCAGCAATTTCCGGGATCTTAATAATTCACCCCTCCACTTT. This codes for CASNFRDLNNSPLHF.